Presented here are 18 T cell receptor beta chains from one specimen sequenced in a study of CD8 T cells in Susac syndrome. Random-hexamer reverse transcription was applied to roughly 0.45 to 1 ug RNA. TCRdb itself ran the immunoSEQ multiplex PCR reads through MiXCR, one entry per CDR3 protein. The data show about 200,000 distinct CDR3 sequences, roughly 94% seen once. Input material: CD4+ T cells from PBMCs. The origin of the receptors is a human donor with multiple sclerosis.

This clonotype has just one count. The V and J genes are TRBV30 and TRBJ2-7; the match to TRBD1 covers 9 bases. After removal of 0 bases from V and 2 bases from J, the junction contained 8 bases not matched to a gene. Germline V gives CDR1 GTSNPN, CDR2 SVGIG (reference sequence). The CDR3 loop spans 16 amino acids. The CDR3 nucleotides are TGTGCCTGGAGTGTACAGGGGGCAGGGGCCCCCTACGAGCAGTACTTC. Protein product: CAWSVQGAGAPYEQYF.

This chain joins TRBV6-6 and TRBJ2-7, with unresolved D. Trimming shortened V by 5 bases and J by 2 bases, and 10 bases separated the two germline ends. The CDR3 totals 13 residues. Germline V CDR1 and CDR2: MNHNY, SVGAGI (reference sequence). The CDR3 DNA is TGTGCCAGCAGTCGACGACCAGCCTACGAGCAGTACTTC. It yields the protein CASSRRPAYEQYF.

V and J are TRBV20-1 and TRBJ1-6; D is possibly TRBD1 (6 bases). This CDR3 region has 15 residues. With 5 bases removed from V and 6 bases from J, the gap between germline ends came to 17 bases. Germline CDR1 DFQATT, CDR2 SNEGSKA (reference sequence). The CDR3 loop reads CSADRTGLGNSPLHF. CDR3 nucleotide sequence: TGCAGTGCTGATCGTACAGGGTTGGGTAATTCACCCCTCCACTTT.

The chain combines TRBV29-1 with TRBJ2-5; perhaps TRBD2 as D (5 bases). V lost 1 base and J 5 bases, leaving 14 bases between the germline ends. CDR1 is SQVTM, CDR2 ANQGSEA, per germline. CDR3 size: 14 residues. The DNA of the CDR3 is TGCAGCGTTGAAGGGACCACGGGCGGGGAGACCCAGTACTTC. This gives the protein CSVEGTTGGETQYF.

This CDR3 reads CSALRGGKDTQYF. The CDR3 region has the DNA TGCAGTGCCTTACGGGGGGGTAAGGATACGCAGTATTTT. The V and J genes are TRBV20-1 and TRBJ2-3; 8 bases match TRBD2. The CDR3 has 13 residues. J gave up 6 bases and V 6 bases, and 8 bases lay outside the gene matches. Germline V gene data show CDR1 as DFQATT and CDR2 as SNEGSKA (reference sequence).

The chain couples TRBV20-1 to TRBJ1-4; weak D call: TRBD1 (6 bases). Trimming cost V 3 bases and J 8 bases, with 16 bases left between them. Germline V gene sequence: CDR1 DFQATT, CDR2 SNEGSKA (reference sequence). This CDR3 has 14 amino acids. CDR3 in DNA: TGCAGTGCTAGTTCTGGGGGCTTCTACGAAAAACTGTTTTTT. Its translation: CSASSGGFYEKLFF.

V is TRBV12-3 or TRBV12-4 and J is TRBJ2-7; D is undetermined. The CDR3 extends over 13 amino acids. Trimming took 0 bases from V and 3 from J, leaving 6 bases between them. The CDR3 sequence: CASSLAGGYEQYV. CDR3 in DNA: TGTGCCAGCAGTTTAGCGGGCGGCTACGAGCAGTACGTC.

CDR3 region: CASGKELNTEAFF. CDR3 bases: TGTGCCAGCGGGAAGGAGCTGAACACTGAAGCTTTCTTT. V is TRBV25-1 and J is TRBJ1-1; D is unresolved. The CDR3 has 13 amino acids. The germline CDR1 and CDR2 sequences are MGHDK and SYGVNS. V lost 8 bases, J lost 0 bases, and 10 bases lay in between.

The chain recombines TRBV5-4 with TRBJ2-3; a possible D gene is TRBD1 (5 bases). Germline loops: CDR1 SGHNT, CDR2 YYREEE (reference sequence). Trimming pared 5 bases from V and 2 bases from J, leaving 12 bases between. The CDR3 is 14 residues long. As DNA, the CDR3 is TGTGCCAGCAGTAGGGGCCTTGACACAGATACGCAGTATTTT. This translates into CASSRGLDTDTQYF.

The gene calls are TRBV13 and TRBJ2-7; 11 bases fit TRBD1. CDR1 is PRHDT, CDR2 FYEKMQ, per germline (reference sequence). The CDR3 is 15 amino acids. V lost 6 bases and J lost 7; bases outside the gene matches: 11. The CDR3 DNA follows: TGTGCCAGCAGGGACAGGGGGCGCCCCGGGCCAGAGCAGTACTTC. It specifies CASRDRGRPGPEQYF.

The chain combines TRBV30 with TRBJ1-4; D ambiguous. The CDR3 has 14 amino acids. Germline CDR1 and CDR2: GTSNPN and SVGIG (reference sequence). V was trimmed by 1 base and J by 5 bases, leaving 11 bases between them. DNA for the CDR3: TGTGCCTGGAGTGGTTCGCAGAGGAATGAAAAACTGTTTTTT. It encodes CAWSGSQRNEKLFF.

The gene calls are TRBV15 and TRBJ2-7; tentative D call: TRBD1 (5 bases). Trimming shortened V by 0 bases and J by 5 bases, and 11 bases separated the two germline ends. The CDR3 has 14 amino acids. The germline V gene encodes CDR1 LNHNV and CDR2 YYDKDF (reference sequence). CDR3 residues: CATSRDRGRDEQYF. DNA of the CDR3: TGTGCCACCAGCAGAGACCGAGGCAGGGACGAGCAGTACTTC.

This chain connects TRBV20-1 to TRBJ1-5; D is uncertain. The CDR3 runs to 15 residues. V lost 2 bases to trimming and J lost 5 bases, with 16 bases between them. CDR1 and CDR2 from the germline V gene are DFQATT and SNEGSKA (reference sequence). In nucleotides, the CDR3 is TGCAGTGCTAGAAGGCCAGGCTCGGGTGATCAGCCCCAGCATTTT. The encoded protein is CSARRPGSGDQPQHF.

V usage is TRBV30 and J usage is TRBJ1-6, with D possibly matching TRBD1 (6 bases). CDR3 length: 14 residues. V lost 2 bases, J lost 8 bases, and 13 bases lay in between. The germline gives CDR1 GTSNPN, CDR2 SVGIG (reference sequence). CDR3 in DNA: TGTGCCTGGAGTACAGGGCTAATGGATTCACCCCTCCACTTT. As protein: CAWSTGLMDSPLHF.

This sequence joins TRBV30 and TRBJ1-1; D not resolved. Germline V gene sequence: CDR1 GTSNPN, CDR2 SVGIG (reference sequence). The CDR3 extends over 13 amino acids. Trimming took off 2 bases at V and 1 base at J, with 8 bases between the two ends. CDR3 coding DNA: TGTGCCTGGAGTCAGCAGCCGAACACTGAAGCTTTCTTT. It is translated as CAWSQQPNTEAFF.

The V call is TRBV3-1, the J call TRBJ1-5, with D perhaps TRBD1 (5 bases). V was pared by 1 base and J by 6 bases, with 19 bases between. Germline CDR1 LGHDT, CDR2 YNNKEL (reference sequence). CDR3 length: 17 amino acids. In nucleotides, the CDR3 is TGTGCCAGCAGCCAAGCCCAGGGCTGGGCTCGCTGTCAGCCCCAGCATTTT. It translates to CASSQAQGWARCQPQHF.

CDR3 residues: CASSLDRDMAEAFF. The CDR3 coding sequence is TGTGCCAGCAGCTTGGACCGGGACATGGCTGAAGCTTTCTTT. This sequence joins TRBV7-3 and TRBJ1-1; possibly TRBD1 for D (6 bases). Looked up from germline, CDR1 is SGHTA and CDR2 is FQGTGA. CDR3 length: 14 amino acids. V lost 3 bases to trimming and J lost 6 bases, with 14 bases between them.

The V gene is TRBV3-1, the J gene TRBJ1-1, with 10 positions matching TRBD1. CDR1 is LGHDT and CDR2 is YNNKEL in the germline V gene (reference sequence). CDR3 length: 15 amino acids. V shed 4 bases and J 1 base; nucleotides not matched to a gene: 3. This CDR3 reads CASSPRTGGNTEAFF. The CDR3 DNA follows: TGTGCCAGCAGCCCCCGGACAGGGGGGAACACTGAAGCTTTCTTT.